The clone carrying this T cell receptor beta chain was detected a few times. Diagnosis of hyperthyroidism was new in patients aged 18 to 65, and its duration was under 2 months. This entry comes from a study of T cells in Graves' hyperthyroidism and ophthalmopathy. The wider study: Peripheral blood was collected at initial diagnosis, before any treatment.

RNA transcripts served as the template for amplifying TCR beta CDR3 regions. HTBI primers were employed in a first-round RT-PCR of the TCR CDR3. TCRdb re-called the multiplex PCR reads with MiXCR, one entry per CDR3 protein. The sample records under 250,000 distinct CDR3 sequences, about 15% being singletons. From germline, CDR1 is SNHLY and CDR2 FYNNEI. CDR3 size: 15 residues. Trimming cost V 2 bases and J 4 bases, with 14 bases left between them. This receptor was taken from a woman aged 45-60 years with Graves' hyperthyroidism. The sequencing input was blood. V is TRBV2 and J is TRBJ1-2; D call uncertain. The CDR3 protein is CASSEYDSTFYGYTF. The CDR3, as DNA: TGTGCCAGCAGTGAATATGACTCAACCTTCTATGGCTACACCTTC.